This TCR beta chain was sequenced during a study of sequential checkpoint blockade in melanoma. Treatment indicated: randomized to nivolumab then ipilimumab (arm A) or the reverse (arm B). Generated by immunoSEQ multiplex PCR, the TCRdb table keeps only in-frame clones and is missing some. The sample comprises about 6,600 clones, under 25% of which are singletons, and 16% rests with the top ten. Sample: tumor tissue (inferred from file names), taken from a patient given nivolumab and ipilimumab in sequence. The TCR was taken from a human donor with melanoma.

The CDR3 is CSVEGITVYELGRWNEQFF. The DNA of the CDR3 is TGCAGCGTTGAAGGCATTACGGTCTACGAACTCGGACGATGGAATGAGCAGTTCTTC. The chain joins TRBV29-1 to TRBJ2-1, with no clear D. Germline loops: CDR1 SQVTM, CDR2 ANQGSEA. CDR3 length: 19 residues. The V gene lost 1 base and the J gene lost 7 bases, with 29 bases spanning the gap.